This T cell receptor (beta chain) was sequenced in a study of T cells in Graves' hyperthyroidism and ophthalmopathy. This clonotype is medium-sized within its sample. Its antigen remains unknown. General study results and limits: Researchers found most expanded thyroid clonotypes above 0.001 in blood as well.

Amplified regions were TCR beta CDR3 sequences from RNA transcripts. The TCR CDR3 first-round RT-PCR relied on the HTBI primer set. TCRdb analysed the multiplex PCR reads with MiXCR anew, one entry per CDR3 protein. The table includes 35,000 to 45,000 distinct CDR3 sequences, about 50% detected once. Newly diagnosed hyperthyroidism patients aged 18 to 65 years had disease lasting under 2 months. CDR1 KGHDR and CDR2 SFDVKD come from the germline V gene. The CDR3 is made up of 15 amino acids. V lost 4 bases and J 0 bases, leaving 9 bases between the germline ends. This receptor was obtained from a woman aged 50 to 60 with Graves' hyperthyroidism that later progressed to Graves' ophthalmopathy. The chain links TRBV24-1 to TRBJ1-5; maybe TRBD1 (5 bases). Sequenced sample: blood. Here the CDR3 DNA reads TGTGCCACCAGTGAGGGGACGGCTAGCAATCAGCCCCAGCATTTT. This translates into CATSEGTASNQPQHF.